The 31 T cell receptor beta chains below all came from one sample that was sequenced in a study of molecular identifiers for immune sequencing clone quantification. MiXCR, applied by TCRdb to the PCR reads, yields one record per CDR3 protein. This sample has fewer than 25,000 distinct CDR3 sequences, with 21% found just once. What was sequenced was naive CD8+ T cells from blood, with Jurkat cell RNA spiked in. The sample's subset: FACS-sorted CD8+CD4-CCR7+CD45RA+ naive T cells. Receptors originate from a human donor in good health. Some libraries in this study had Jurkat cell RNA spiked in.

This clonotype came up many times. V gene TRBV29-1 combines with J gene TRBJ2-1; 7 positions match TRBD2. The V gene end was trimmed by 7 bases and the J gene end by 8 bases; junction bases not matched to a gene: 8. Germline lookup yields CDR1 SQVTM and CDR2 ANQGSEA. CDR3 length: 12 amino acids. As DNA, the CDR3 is TGCAGCGATCAGCGGGACGGAGATGAGCAGTTCTTC. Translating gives CSDQRDGDEQFF.

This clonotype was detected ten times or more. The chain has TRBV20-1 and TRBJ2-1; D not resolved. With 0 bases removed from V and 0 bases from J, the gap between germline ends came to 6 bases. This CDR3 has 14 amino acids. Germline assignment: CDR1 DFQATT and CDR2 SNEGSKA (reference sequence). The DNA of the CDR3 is TGCAGTGCTAGAGATCAAAGCTCCTACAATGAGCAGTTCTTC. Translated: CSARDQSSYNEQFF.

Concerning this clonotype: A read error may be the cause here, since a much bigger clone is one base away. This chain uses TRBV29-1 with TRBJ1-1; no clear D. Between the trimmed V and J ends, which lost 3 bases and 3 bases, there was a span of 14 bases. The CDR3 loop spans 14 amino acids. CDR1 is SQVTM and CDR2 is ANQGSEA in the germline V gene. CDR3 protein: CSVERTGFDTEAFF. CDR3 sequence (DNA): TGCAGCGTTGAGAGAACGGGGTTCGACACTGAAGCTTTCTTT. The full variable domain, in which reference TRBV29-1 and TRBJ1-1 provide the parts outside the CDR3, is SAVISQKPSRDICQRGTSLTIQCQVDSQVTMMFWYRQQPGQSLTLIATANQGSEATYESGFVIDKFPISRPNLTFSTLTVSNMSPEDSSIYLCSVERTGFDTEAFFGQGTRLTVV.

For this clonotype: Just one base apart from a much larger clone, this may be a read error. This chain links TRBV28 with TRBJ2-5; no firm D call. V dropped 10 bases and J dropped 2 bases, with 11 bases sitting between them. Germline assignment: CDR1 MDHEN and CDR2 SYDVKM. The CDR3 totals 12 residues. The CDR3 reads CANKGWQETQYF. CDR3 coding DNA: TGTGCCAACAAAGGTTGGCAAGAGACCCAGTACTTC.

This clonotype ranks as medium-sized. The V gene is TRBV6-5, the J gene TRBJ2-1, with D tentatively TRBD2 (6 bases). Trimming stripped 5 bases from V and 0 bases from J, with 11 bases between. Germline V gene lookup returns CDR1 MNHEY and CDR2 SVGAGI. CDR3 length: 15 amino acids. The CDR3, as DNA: TGTGCCAGCAGTCGGGACGGGAGCTCCTACAATGAGCAGTTCTTC. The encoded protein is CASSRDGSSYNEQFF.

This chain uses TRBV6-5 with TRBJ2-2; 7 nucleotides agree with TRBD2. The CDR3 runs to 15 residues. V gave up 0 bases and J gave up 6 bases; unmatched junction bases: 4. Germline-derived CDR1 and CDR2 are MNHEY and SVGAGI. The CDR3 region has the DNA TGTGCCAGCAGTTACTCGAGGGCGGGGGCCGGGGAGCTGTTTTTT. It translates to CASSYSRAGAGELFF.

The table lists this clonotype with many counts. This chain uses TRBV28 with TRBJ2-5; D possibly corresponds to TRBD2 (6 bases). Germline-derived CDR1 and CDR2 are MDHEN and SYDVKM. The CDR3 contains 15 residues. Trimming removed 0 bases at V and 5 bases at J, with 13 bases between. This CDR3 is CASSLWGGARETQYF. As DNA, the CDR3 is TGTGCCAGCAGTTTATGGGGGGGAGCGCGGGAGACCCAGTACTTC.

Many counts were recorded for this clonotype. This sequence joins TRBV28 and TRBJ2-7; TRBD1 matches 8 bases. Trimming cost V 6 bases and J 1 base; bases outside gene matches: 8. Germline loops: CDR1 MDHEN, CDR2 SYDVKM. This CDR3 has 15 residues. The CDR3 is CASSLTGQGSYEQYF. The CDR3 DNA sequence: TGTGCCAGCAGCTTGACCGGACAGGGTTCCTACGAGCAGTACTTC.

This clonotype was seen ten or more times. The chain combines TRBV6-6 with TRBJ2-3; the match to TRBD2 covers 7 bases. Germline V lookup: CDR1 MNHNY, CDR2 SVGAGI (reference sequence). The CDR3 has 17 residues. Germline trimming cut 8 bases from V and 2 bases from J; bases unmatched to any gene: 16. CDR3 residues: CASVNFAGLGYTDTQYF. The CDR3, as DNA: TGTGCCAGCGTAAATTTCGCTGGACTAGGGTACACAGATACGCAGTATTTT.

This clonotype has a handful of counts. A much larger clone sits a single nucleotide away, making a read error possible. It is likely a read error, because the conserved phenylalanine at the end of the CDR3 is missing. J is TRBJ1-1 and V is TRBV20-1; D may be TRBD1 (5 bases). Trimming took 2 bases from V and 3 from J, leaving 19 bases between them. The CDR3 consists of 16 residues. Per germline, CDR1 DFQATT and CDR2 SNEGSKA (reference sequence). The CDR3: CSARSYDPGRDTEAFL. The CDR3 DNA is TGCAGTGCTAGATCATACGACCCAGGGCGGGACACTGAAGCTTTCCTT.

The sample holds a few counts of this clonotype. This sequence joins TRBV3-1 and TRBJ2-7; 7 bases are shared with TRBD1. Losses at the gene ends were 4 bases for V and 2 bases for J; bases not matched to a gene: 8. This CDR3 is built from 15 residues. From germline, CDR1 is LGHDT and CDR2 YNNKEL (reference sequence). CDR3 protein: CASSPWTGEAYEQYF. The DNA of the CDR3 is TGTGCCAGCAGCCCATGGACAGGAGAGGCCTACGAGCAGTACTTC.

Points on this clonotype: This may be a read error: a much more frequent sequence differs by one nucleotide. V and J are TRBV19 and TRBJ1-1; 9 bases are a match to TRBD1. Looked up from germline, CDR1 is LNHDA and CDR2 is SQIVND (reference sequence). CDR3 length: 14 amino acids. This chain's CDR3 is CASSSGTGRTGAFF. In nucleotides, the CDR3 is TGTGCCAGTAGTAGTGGGACAGGGAGGACTGGAGCTTTCTTT.

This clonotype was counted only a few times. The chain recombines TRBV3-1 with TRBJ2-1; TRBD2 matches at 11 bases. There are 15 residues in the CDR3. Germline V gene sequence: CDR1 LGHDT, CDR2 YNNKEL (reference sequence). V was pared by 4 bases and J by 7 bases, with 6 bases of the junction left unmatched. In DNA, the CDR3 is TGTGCCAGCAGCCTTCTAGCGGGAGGTGGGAATGAGCAGTTCTTC. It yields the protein CASSLLAGGGNEQFF.

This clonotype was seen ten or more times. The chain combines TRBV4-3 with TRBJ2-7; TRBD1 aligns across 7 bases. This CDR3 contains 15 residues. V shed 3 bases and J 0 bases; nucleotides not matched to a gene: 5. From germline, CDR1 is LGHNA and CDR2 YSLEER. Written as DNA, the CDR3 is TGCGCCAGCAGCCAGGGGACAGAGAGCTCCTACGAGCAGTACTTC. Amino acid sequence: CASSQGTESSYEQYF.

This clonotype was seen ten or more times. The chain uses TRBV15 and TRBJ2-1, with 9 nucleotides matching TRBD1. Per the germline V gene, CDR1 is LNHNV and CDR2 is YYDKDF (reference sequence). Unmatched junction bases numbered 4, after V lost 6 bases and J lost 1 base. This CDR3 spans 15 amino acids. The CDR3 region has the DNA TGTGCCACCAGTCTGGGACAGGGTTCCTACAATGAGCAGTTCTTC. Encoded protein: CATSLGQGSYNEQFF.

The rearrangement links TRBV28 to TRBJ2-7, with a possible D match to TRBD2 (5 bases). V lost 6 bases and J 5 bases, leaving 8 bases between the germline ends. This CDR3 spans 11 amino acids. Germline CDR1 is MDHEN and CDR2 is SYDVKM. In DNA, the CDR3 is TGTGCCAGCAGCTCTAGCCACGAGCAGTACTTC. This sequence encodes CASSSSHEQYF.

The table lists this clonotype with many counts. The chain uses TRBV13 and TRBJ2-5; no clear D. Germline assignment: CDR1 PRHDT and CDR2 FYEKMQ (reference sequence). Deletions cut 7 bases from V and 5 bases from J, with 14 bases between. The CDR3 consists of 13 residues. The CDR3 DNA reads TGTGCCAGCACTCTGGGGTCAGAGGAGACCCAGTACTTC. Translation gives CASTLGSEETQYF.

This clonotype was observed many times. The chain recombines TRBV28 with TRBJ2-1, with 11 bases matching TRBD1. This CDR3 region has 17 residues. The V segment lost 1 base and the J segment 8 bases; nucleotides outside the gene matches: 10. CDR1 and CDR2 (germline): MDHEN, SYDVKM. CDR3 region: CASSLSLGQGEFDEQFF. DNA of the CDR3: TGTGCCAGCAGTTTATCCCTGGGACAGGGGGAATTCGATGAGCAGTTCTTC.

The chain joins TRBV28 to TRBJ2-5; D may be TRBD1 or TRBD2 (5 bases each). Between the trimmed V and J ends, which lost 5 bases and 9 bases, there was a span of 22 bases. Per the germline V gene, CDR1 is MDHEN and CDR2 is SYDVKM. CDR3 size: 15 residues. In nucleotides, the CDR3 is TGTGCCAGCAGTCCCCCTGACAGAACTAGAGGGGCCCAGTACTTC. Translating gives CASSPPDRTRGAQYF.

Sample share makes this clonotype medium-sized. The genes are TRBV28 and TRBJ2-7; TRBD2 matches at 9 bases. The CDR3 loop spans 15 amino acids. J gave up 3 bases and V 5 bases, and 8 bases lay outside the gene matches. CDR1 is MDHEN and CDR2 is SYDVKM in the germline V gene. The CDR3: CASSPPTSGYYEQYF. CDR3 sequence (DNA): TGTGCCAGCAGTCCCCCGACTAGCGGCTACTACGAGCAGTACTTC.

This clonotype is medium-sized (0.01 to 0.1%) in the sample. CDR3 sequence (DNA): TGTGCCACCAGCAGAGATCGGGGTAGTCCCTCTGGGGCCAACGTCCTGACTTTC. Protein product: CATSRDRGSPSGANVLTF. This chain joins TRBV15 and TRBJ2-6; a possible D gene is TRBD2 (5 bases). V was clipped by 0 bases and J by 0 bases, with 12 bases between them. In germline, CDR1 is LNHNV, CDR2 YYDKDF (reference sequence). The CDR3 is 18 amino acids.

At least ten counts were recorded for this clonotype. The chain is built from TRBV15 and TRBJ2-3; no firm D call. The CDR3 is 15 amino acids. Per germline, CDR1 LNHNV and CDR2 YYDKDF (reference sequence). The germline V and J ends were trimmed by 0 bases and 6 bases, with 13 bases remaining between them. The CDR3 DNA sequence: TGTGCCACCAGCAGAGATCCGGCTAGATTTGATACGCAGTATTTT. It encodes CATSRDPARFDTQYF.

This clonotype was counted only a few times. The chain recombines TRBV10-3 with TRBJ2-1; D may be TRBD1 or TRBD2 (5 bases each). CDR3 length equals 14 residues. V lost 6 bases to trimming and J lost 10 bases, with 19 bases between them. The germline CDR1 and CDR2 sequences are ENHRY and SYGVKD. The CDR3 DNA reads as TGTGCCATCAGGGGACCAGGGTCATGGGCGGAGCAGTTCTTC. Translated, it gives CAIRGPGSWAEQFF.

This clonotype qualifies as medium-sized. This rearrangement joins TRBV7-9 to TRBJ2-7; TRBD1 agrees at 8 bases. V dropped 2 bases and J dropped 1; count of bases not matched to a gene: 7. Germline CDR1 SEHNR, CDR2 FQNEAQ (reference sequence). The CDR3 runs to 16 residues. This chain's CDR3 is CASSLRRTGRSYEQYF. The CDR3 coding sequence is TGTGCCAGCAGCTTACGCCGGACAGGGAGGTCCTACGAGCAGTACTTC.

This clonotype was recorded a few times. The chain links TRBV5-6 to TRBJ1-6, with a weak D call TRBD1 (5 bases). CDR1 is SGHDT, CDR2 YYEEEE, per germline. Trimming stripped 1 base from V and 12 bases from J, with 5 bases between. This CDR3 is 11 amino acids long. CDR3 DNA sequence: TGTGCCAGCAGCTTGAGGGGACCCCTCCACTTT. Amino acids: CASSLRGPLHF.

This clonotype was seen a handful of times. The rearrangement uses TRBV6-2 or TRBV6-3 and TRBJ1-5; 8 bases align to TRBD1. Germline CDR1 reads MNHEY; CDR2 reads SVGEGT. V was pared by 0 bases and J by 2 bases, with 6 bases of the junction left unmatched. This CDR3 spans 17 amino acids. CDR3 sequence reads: CASSYSRTGWGNQPQHF. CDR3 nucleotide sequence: TGTGCCAGCAGTTACTCTCGGACAGGGTGGGGCAATCAGCCCCAGCATTTT.

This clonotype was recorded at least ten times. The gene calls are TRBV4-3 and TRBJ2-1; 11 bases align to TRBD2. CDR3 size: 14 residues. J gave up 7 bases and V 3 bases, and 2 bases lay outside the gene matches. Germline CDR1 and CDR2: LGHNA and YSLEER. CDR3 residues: CASSQGLADNEQFF. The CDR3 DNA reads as TGCGCCAGCAGCCAGGGACTAGCGGATAATGAGCAGTTCTTC.

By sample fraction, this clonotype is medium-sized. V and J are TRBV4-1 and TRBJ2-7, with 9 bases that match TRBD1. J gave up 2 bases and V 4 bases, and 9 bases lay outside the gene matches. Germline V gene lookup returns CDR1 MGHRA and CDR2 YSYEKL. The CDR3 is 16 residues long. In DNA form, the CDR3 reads TGCGCCAGCAGCCTCTCCGGGACAGGGTCCCCCTACGAGCAGTACTTC. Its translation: CASSLSGTGSPYEQYF.

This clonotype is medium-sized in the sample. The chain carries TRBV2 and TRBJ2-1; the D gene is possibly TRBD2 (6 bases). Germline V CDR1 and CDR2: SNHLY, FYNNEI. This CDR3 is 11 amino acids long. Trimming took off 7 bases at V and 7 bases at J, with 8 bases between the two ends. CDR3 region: CASIRGNEQFF. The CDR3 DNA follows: TGTGCCAGCATACGGGGGAATGAGCAGTTCTTC.

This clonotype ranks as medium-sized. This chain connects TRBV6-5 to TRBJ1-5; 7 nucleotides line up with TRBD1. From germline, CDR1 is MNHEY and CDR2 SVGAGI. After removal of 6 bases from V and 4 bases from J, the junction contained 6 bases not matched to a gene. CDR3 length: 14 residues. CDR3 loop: CASRPGTVNQPQHF. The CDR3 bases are TGTGCCAGCAGGCCCGGGACAGTGAATCAGCCCCAGCATTTT.

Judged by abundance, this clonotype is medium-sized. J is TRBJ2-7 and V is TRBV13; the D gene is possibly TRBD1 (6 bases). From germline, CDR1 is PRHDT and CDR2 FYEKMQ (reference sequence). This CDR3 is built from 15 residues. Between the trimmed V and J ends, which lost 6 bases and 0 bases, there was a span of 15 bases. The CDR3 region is CASRLQGSGSYEQYF. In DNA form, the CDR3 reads TGTGCCAGCAGACTCCAGGGGTCCGGCTCCTACGAGCAGTACTTC.